A single sample gave rise to the 16 T cell receptor beta chains below, sequenced in a study of blood T cell repertoires in COVID-19. The table came from immunoSEQ multiplex PCR; TCRdb's copy has only in-frame clones and leaves some out. The sample lists approximately 380,000 clones; 85% to 90% were seen once. Sequenced input: PBMCs or T cells enriched from blood (not recorded which). Every receptor here comes from a woman younger than 35 who had recovered from COVID-19.

The chain is built from TRBV27 and TRBJ1-4; D is possibly TRBD1 (5 bases). Per the germline V gene, CDR1 is MNHEY and CDR2 is SMNVEV (reference sequence). The CDR3 length is 15 residues. V gave up 6 bases and J gave up 0 bases, with 11 bases separating them. The CDR3 spells CASRPQTATNEKLFF. CDR3 coding DNA: TGTGCCAGCAGACCCCAGACAGCAACTAATGAAAAACTGTTTTTT.

The genes are TRBV10-3 and TRBJ2-7; TRBD1 might be the D (6 bases). V was pared by 9 bases and J by 6 bases, with 27 bases between. From germline, CDR1 is ENHRY and CDR2 SYGVKD. The CDR3 runs to 16 residues. This chain's CDR3 is CAISIQMGSQGLEQYF. In DNA, the CDR3 is TGTGCCATAAGCATTCAAATGGGCAGCCAGGGGCTCGAGCAGTACTTC.

This clone was observed a few times. The genes are TRBV11-2 and TRBJ1-4; 7 nucleotides match TRBD1. Germline CDR1 reads SGHAT; CDR2 reads FQNNGV. V shed 2 bases, J shed 5 bases, and the junction held 5 bases outside the gene matches. The CDR3 has 15 residues. The CDR3 nucleotides read TGTGCCAGCAGCTTAACAGGGGTGCGGAATGAAAAACTGTTTTTT. It codes for CASSLTGVRNEKLFF.

V and J are TRBV7-2 and TRBJ1-2; possible D gene TRBD1, 5 bases. V dropped 1 base and J dropped 2 bases, with 8 bases sitting between them. CDR1 and CDR2 (germline): SGHTA, FQGNSA. CDR3 size: 14 residues. CDR3 loop: CASSLVQGNYGYTF. CDR3 nucleotide sequence: TGTGCCAGCAGCTTAGTTCAGGGCAACTATGGCTACACCTTC.

This rearrangement joins TRBV20-1 to TRBJ2-1; 12 nucleotides align to TRBD1. The length of the CDR3 is 19 residues. Looked up from germline, CDR1 is DFQATT and CDR2 is SNEGSKA (reference sequence). Trimming at V came to 3 bases and at J to 4 bases, leaving 16 bases not matched to a gene. CDR3 residues: CSASRTGTGGGPLYNEQFF. Written as DNA, the CDR3 is TGCAGTGCTAGTCGCACCGGGACAGGGGGCGGTCCGCTATACAATGAGCAGTTCTTC.

This CDR3 is CSASGQGASPLHF. DNA of the CDR3: TGCAGTGCTAGTGGGCAGGGGGCTTCACCCCTCCACTTT. The genes are TRBV20-1 and TRBJ1-6; 8 bases align to TRBD1. Germline CDR1 is DFQATT and CDR2 is SNEGSKA (reference sequence). The CDR3 contains 13 residues. The junction had 4 bases not matched to a gene; V was cut back by 3 bases and J by 9 bases.

The chain joins TRBV6-5 to TRBJ1-2, with 9 bases aligning to TRBD1. Per germline, CDR1 MNHEY and CDR2 SVGAGI. With 2 bases clipped from V and 6 bases from J, the junction kept 4 bases outside the gene matches. The CDR3 runs 14 residues. The CDR3 here is CASSYQGQGNGYTF. CDR3 nucleotides: TGTGCCAGCAGTTACCAGGGACAGGGAAATGGCTACACCTTC.

The CDR3 nucleotides are TGTGCCAGTAGTATCTCGGGGGATGCTAACTATGGCTACACCTTC. This translates into CASSISGDANYGYTF. The chain has TRBV19 and TRBJ1-2; D possibly corresponds to TRBD1 (5 bases). The germline CDR1 and CDR2 sequences are LNHDA and SQIVND (reference sequence). The ends were cut back, 3 bases at V and 0 bases at J, with 11 bases in the middle. The CDR3 has 15 residues.

A word on this clone: This sample also contains other DNA sequences that code for the same CDR3. This chain uses TRBV4-3 with TRBJ1-2, with D perhaps TRBD1 (5 bases). Trimming left V 3 bases short and J 4 bases short, with 12 bases between. CDR3 length: 14 amino acids. Germline V gene data show CDR1 as LGHNA and CDR2 as YSLEER. This CDR3 reads CASSQGTGVYGYTF. Written as DNA, the CDR3 is TGCGCCAGCAGCCAGGGGACGGGGGTCTATGGCTACACCTTC.

This chain joins TRBV7-2 and TRBJ2-7; possibly TRBD1 for D (5 bases). Germline-derived CDR1 and CDR2 are SGHTA and FQGNSA. Trimming took off 5 bases at V and 2 bases at J, with 16 bases between the two ends. CDR3 length equals 15 residues. The CDR3, as DNA: TGTGCCAGCAGCGAGCTCCGGACAAAAACCTACGAGCAGTACTTC. Protein sequence: CASSELRTKTYEQYF.

CDR3 bases: TGCGCCAGCAGCTTGGCTCCGGGGTCGGTCGAGCCCCAGCATTTT. This translates into CASSLAPGSVEPQHF. The V call is TRBV5-1, the J call TRBJ1-5; no firm D call. V lost 0 bases to trimming and J lost 8 bases, with 15 bases between them. The CDR3 covers 15 residues. Germline V gene data show CDR1 as SGHRS and CDR2 as YFSETQ. Using reference TRBV5-1 and TRBJ1-5 for the parts outside the CDR3, the full variable domain is KAGVTQTPRYLIKTRGQQVTLSCSPISGHRSVSWYQQTPGQGLQFLFEYFSETQRNKGNFPGRFSGRQFSNSRSEMNVSTLELGDSALYLCASSLAPGSVEPQHFGDGTRLSIL.

This clone was recorded once. The rearrangement joins TRBV4-2 to TRBJ1-2; 8 bases are shared with TRBD1. Germline CDR1 reads LGHNA; CDR2 reads YNFKEQ. V was clipped by 3 bases and J by 0 bases; unmatched bases: 6. The CDR3 contains 16 residues. Here the CDR3 DNA reads TGTGCCAGCAGCCACGGGACAGGACTATCTAACTATGGCTACACCTTC. This codes for CASSHGTGLSNYGYTF.

In its sample, this clone was seen once. The chain links TRBV11-2 to TRBJ2-7; TRBD1 is a possible D gene (6 bases). The V end lost 4 bases, the J end lost 4 bases, and 11 bases lay between the germline ends. Germline loops: CDR1 SGHAT, CDR2 FQNNGV. This CDR3 region has 13 residues. Written as DNA, the CDR3 is TGTGCCAGCAGCTACAACAGGGCATACGAGCAGTACTTC. The encoded protein is CASSYNRAYEQYF. Drawing the rest from reference TRBV11-2 and TRBJ2-7, the complete variable domain is EAGVAQSPRYKIIEKRQSVAFWCNPISGHATLYWYQQILGQGPKLLIQFQNNGVVDDSQLPKDRFSAERLKGVDSTLKIQPAKLEDSAVYLCASSYNRAYEQYFGPGTRLTVT.

The gene calls are TRBV16 and TRBJ1-1; TRBD1 aligns across 7 bases. The germline CDR1 and CDR2 sequences are KGHSY and FQNENV. With 4 bases clipped from V and 1 base from J, the junction kept 9 bases outside the gene matches. CDR3 length: 16 residues. CDR3 coding DNA: TGTGCCAGCAGCCTTTACGCCGGGACAGAGAACACTGAAGCTTTCTTT. This encodes CASSLYAGTENTEAFF. The variable domain in full, completed from reference TRBV16 and TRBJ1-1, reads GEEVAQTPKHLVRGEGQKAKLYCAPIKGHSYVFWYQQVLKNEFKFLISFQNENVFDETGMPKERFSAKCLPNSPCSLEIQATKLEDSAVYFCASSLYAGTENTEAFFGQGTRLTVV.

The V call is TRBV4-1, the J call TRBJ1-5; possible D gene TRBD1, 5 bases. Trimming stripped 0 bases from V and 6 bases from J, with 12 bases between. Germline V gene lookup returns CDR1 MGHRA and CDR2 YSYEKL. This CDR3 has 15 residues. The CDR3 region has the DNA TGCGCCAGCAGCCAAGAGGGGGGTGGGCCTCAGCCCCAGCATTTT. This sequence encodes CASSQEGGGPQPQHF.

V is TRBV7-2 and J is TRBJ2-7, with D unresolved. Germline V gene sequence: CDR1 SGHTA, CDR2 FQGNSA. Trimming stripped 1 base from V and 12 bases from J, with 28 bases between. The CDR3 is 17 residues long. In DNA form, the CDR3 reads TGTGCCAGCAGCTTAGATGTATGGGCCCCCCTCTACGAGCAAGCGTACTTC. Amino acids: CASSLDVWAPLYEQAYF.